The rows below give T cell receptor beta chains drawn from one sample of a study of blood T cell repertoires in COVID-19. Assay: immunoSEQ multiplex PCR; the TCRdb copy retains only in-frame clones and omits some. The sample records about 300,000 clones, 84% being singletons. The sample taken for sequencing was peripheral blood. These receptors were obtained from a human donor with COVID-19, enrolled during active disease. The donor label of this sample is uncertain. CDR3s include the opening cysteine and the closing phenylalanine or tryptophan. A D gene is named only where the DNA matches it firmly. A row's size may be missing; if present it is once, few, many or a size class.

TRBV4-3,TRBJ2-1,-,-,CASSQDLAGPPPEQFF,TGCGCCAGCAGCCAAGATCTGGCGGGACCCCCCCCGGAGCAGTTCTTC
TRBV27,TRBJ2-6,-,-,CASSFYQGLGANVLTF,TGTGCCAGCAGTTTTTATCAGGGGCTTGGGGCCAACGTCCTGACTTTC
TRBV3-1/TRBV3-2,TRBJ1-4,-,TRBD1,CASSRALGTGFEKLFF,TGTGCCAGCAGCCGAGCACTTGGGACAGGGTTTGAAAAACTGTTTTTT
TRBV2,TRBJ2-1,-,TRBD2,CASSGTSADNEQFF,TGTGCCAGCAGCGGGACTAGCGCTGACAATGAGCAGTTCTTC
TRBV5-8,TRBJ2-1,-,TRBD2,CASSTGTSVAGEQFF,TGTGCCAGCAGCACCGGGACTAGCGTCGCAGGTGAGCAGTTCTTC
TRBV12-3/TRBV12-4,TRBJ1-1,-,-,CASSRTVLAPAFF,TGTGCCAGCAGTCGGACAGTCTTGGCGCCAGCTTTCTTT
TRBV29-1,TRBJ2-1,-,-,CSVEDRRGSEIPFF,TGCAGCGTTGAAGATCGAAGGGGGAGCGAGATTCCGTTCTTC
TRBV29-1,TRBJ2-5,-,-,CSAKREWETQYF,TGCAGCGCTAAAAGGGAGTGGGAGACCCAGTACTTC
TRBV6-6,TRBJ1-1,-,-,CASTYSRRVTEAFF,TGTGCCAGCACCTATTCCCGCAGGGTCACTGAAGCTTTCTTT
TRBV5-5,TRBJ1-4,-,TRBD1,CASSIQGAGDEKLFF,TGTGCCAGCAGTATCCAGGGGGCCGGTGATGAAAAACTGTTTTTT
TRBV5-5,TRBJ1-1,-,-,CASSLQAGPQYEAFF,TGTGCCAGCAGCTTGCAGGCAGGGCCGCAATATGAAGCTTTCTTT
TRBV20-1,TRBJ2-7,few,-,CSASLQGSTYEQYF,TGCAGTGCTAGTTTGCAGGGGAGCACCTACGAGCAGTACTTC
TRBV15,TRBJ2-3,-,TRBD1,CATSSQTGLSDTQYF,TGTGCCACCAGCAGCCAGACAGGGCTTTCAGATACGCAGTATTTT
TRBV7-9,TRBJ2-1,-,-,CASFFRGGNEQFF,TGTGCCAGCTTTTTCCGAGGCGGCAATGAGCAGTTCTTC
TRBV5-4,TRBJ2-7,-,TRBD1,CASSLEGQGYEQYF,TGTGCCAGCAGCTTGGAGGGACAGGGCTACGAGCAGTACTTC
TRBV11-2,TRBJ2-7,-,-,CASSPLGRSPYEQYF,TGTGCCAGCAGCCCGTTAGGCAGGTCTCCCTACGAGCAGTACTTC
TRBV9,TRBJ2-7,few,-,CASSPRGDYEQYF,TGTGCCAGCAGCCCTCGAGGCGACTACGAGCAGTACTTC
TRBV11-3,TRBJ2-5,-,-,CASSLLSGGDQYF,TGTGCCAGCAGCTTATTGAGCGGAGGGGACCAGTACTTC
TRBV7-9,TRBJ1-5,-,-,CASSFGGDNQPQHF,TGTGCCAGCAGCTTCGGCGGTGACAATCAGCCCCAGCATTTT
TRBV7-8,TRBJ1-2,once,-,CASSQDRNYGYTF,TGTGCCAGCAGCCAGGACAGAAACTATGGCTACACCTTC
TRBV2,TRBJ1-6,-,TRBD1,CASSDSGKQGADSPLHF,TGTGCCAGCAGTGATTCGGGGAAACAGGGGGCAGACTCACCCCTCCACTTT
TRBV28,TRBJ1-1,-,-,CASSSGGRHTEAFF,TGTGCCAGCAGTTCCGGGGGGCGCCACACTGAAGCTTTCTTT
TRBV3-1/TRBV3-2,TRBJ1-2,few,-,CASSPGHYGYTF,TGTGCCAGCAGCCCGGGACATTATGGCTACACCTTC
TRBV19,TRBJ1-6,few,-,CATNPGYRGSPLHF,TGTGCCACTAACCCAGGGTATCGAGGTTCACCCCTCCACTTT
TRBV18,TRBJ2-3,-,-,CASSEIDTQYF,TGTGCCAGCTCAGAGATCGATACGCAGTATTTT
TRBV5-1,TRBJ2-1,-,TRBD2,CASSARTGSGGFYGQFF,TGCGCCAGCAGCGCCCGCACGGGGAGCGGGGGCTTCTATGGGCAGTTCTTC
TRBV12-5,TRBJ1-5,-,-,CASGPRARGNNQPQHF,TGTGCTAGTGGTCCCCGAGCGAGGGGGAACAATCAGCCCCAGCATTTT
TRBV28,TRBJ1-2,-,-,CASIGLAVTNYGYTF,TGTGCCAGCATTGGCCTGGCGGTAACTAACTATGGCTACACCTTC
TRBV7-9,TRBJ2-3,-,TRBD2,CASSLLAAFTDTQYF,TGTGCCAGCAGCCTGCTAGCGGCTTTCACAGATACGCAGTATTTT
TRBV19,TRBJ2-1,-,TRBD2,CASSKGLAGLNNEQFF,TGTGCCAGTAGTAAGGGACTAGCGGGATTGAACAATGAGCAGTTCTTC
TRBV28,TRBJ1-2,-,TRBD1,CASSQGQGEVYGYTF,TGTGCCAGCAGTCAGGGACAGGGGGAGGTCTATGGCTACACCTTC
TRBV10-3,TRBJ2-1,few,TRBD2,CAIARLAGEGNEQFF,TGTGCCATCGCTAGACTAGCGGGAGAAGGCAATGAGCAGTTCTTC
TRBV19,TRBJ1-6,once,-,CASSMTDSYNSPLHF,TGTGCCAGTAGTATGACAGACTCCTATAATTCACCCCTCCACTTT
TRBV6-5,TRBJ2-7,-,TRBD1,CASSYGQGATYEQYF,TGTGCCAGCAGTTACGGGCAGGGGGCTACCTACGAGCAGTACTTC
TRBV28,TRBJ1-1,-,-,CASSRVIAEAFF,TGTGCCAGCAGTCGGGTTATCGCTGAAGCTTTCTTT
TRBV27,TRBJ2-3,-,-,CASSPSWEVTDTQYF,TGTGCCAGCAGCCCCTCGTGGGAGGTTACAGATACGCAGTATTTT
TRBV7-2,TRBJ2-7,-,-,CASSLATAYYEQYF,TGTGCCAGCAGCTTAGCCACAGCCTACTACGAGCAGTACTTC
TRBV9,TRBJ1-1,few,-,CASSARVQGNTEAFF,TGTGCCAGCAGCGCCCGAGTACAGGGGAACACTGAAGCTTTCTTT
TRBV19,TRBJ1-5,-,-,CASSIWGGGGNQPQHF,TGTGCCAGTAGTATTTGGGGTGGTGGGGGGAATCAGCCCCAGCATTTT
TRBV14,TRBJ1-1,-,-,CASSQIRGTTEAFF,TGTGCCAGCAGCCAGATCCGGGGTACGACTGAAGCTTTCTTT
TRBV2,TRBJ2-2,-,TRBD2,CASNSGTSFTGELFF,TGTGCCAGTAATTCCGGGACTAGCTTTACCGGGGAGCTGTTTTTT
TRBV18,TRBJ1-2,-,-,CASSPPGGDYGYTF,TGTGCCAGCTCACCACCCGGCGGGGACTATGGCTACACCTTC
TRBV29-1,TRBJ1-1,-,-,CSVDSSNTEAFF,TGCAGCGTTGATTCGTCCAACACTGAAGCTTTCTTT
TRBV5-8,TRBJ2-3,-,-,CASGSLEGADTQYF,TGTGCCAGCGGTTCCCTCGAGGGGGCAGATACGCAGTATTTT
TRBV7-2,TRBJ1-1,-,-,CASSLTAGNTEAFF,TGTGCCAGCAGCTTAACAGCAGGGAACACTGAAGCTTTCTTT
TRBV7-9,TRBJ2-7,many,-,CASSLSPQSGYYEQYF,TGTGCCAGCAGCTTATCCCCCCAGTCGGGGTACTACGAGCAGTACTTC
TRBV3-1/TRBV3-2,TRBJ2-5,-,TRBD1,CASSLRRQGKTQYF,TGTGCCAGCAGCCTCCGAAGACAGGGAAAGACCCAGTACTTC
TRBV5-1,TRBJ2-7,once,-,CASSPATGEIRSYEQYF,TGCGCCAGCAGCCCTGCGACGGGGGAAATTAGATCCTACGAGCAGTACTTC
TRBV6-5,TRBJ1-1,-,-,CASSYERSTEAFF,TGTGCCAGCAGTTACGAGAGGAGCACTGAAGCTTTCTTT
TRBV4-3,TRBJ1-1,-,-,CASSQDGGLSTEAFF,TGCGCCAGCAGCCAAGACGGTGGTTTGAGCACTGAAGCTTTCTTT